What follows are 18 T cell receptor beta chains derived from one specimen sequenced in a study of cytomegalovirus exposure and HLA in healthy donors. The study ran its PCR with 60 Vbeta and 13 Jbeta primers. Here immunoSEQ multiplex PCR was the method, and the copy in TCRdb shows in-frame clones only, minus some. The sample records about 150,000 clones, 70% to 80% being singletons. The sequenced sample was PBMCs. The receptors here all came from a man aged 25 to 40 in good health and CMV-seronegative.

This clone turned up a few times. The V and J genes are TRBV29-1 and TRBJ2-1; TRBD2 matches at 9 bases. Trimming removed 6 bases from V and 6 bases from J; junction bases left unmatched: 6. The CDR3 consists of 13 residues. Looked up from germline, CDR1 is SQVTM and CDR2 is ANQGSEA. In DNA, the CDR3 is TGCAGCGTAGCGGGGGGCCGGAGCAATGAGCAGTTCTTC. As protein: CSVAGGRSNEQFF.

This chain joins TRBV18 and TRBJ2-7, with 7 bases fitting TRBD1. The V gene end was trimmed by 5 bases and the J gene end by 0 bases; junction bases not matched to a gene: 7. Germline V gene sequence: CDR1 KGHSH, CDR2 LQKENI. There are 15 residues in the CDR3. The CDR3 is CASSIIRDSSYEQYF. The CDR3 nucleotides are TGTGCCAGCTCAATTATCCGGGACAGCTCCTACGAGCAGTACTTC.

The J gene is TRBJ1-3, the V gene TRBV28; no clear D. Per germline, CDR1 MDHEN and CDR2 SYDVKM. The CDR3 runs to 12 residues. The V end lost 8 bases, the J end lost 1 base, and 6 bases lay between the germline ends. The CDR3 sequence is CASRGSGNTIYF. The DNA for the CDR3 is TGTGCCAGCCGGGGATCTGGAAACACCATATATTTT.

CDR3 in amino acids: CASSLSGIKPYEQYF. For the CDR3, the DNA is TGCGCCAGCAGCTTGTCGGGGATTAAACCCTACGAGCAGTACTTC. V is TRBV5-1 and J is TRBJ2-7, with a tentative D call TRBD2 (5 bases). In germline, CDR1 is SGHRS, CDR2 YFSETQ. CDR3 size: 15 residues. Trimming stripped 1 base from V and 2 bases from J, with 13 bases between.

The rearrangement joins TRBV13 to TRBJ2-1; maybe TRBD2 (6 bases). Germline lookup yields CDR1 PRHDT and CDR2 FYEKMQ (reference sequence). The V end was cut by 1 base, the J end by 5 bases, with 9 bases between. There are 14 residues in the CDR3. This CDR3 reads CASSLAGDDNEQFF. CDR3 in DNA: TGTGCCAGCAGCTTAGCGGGGGACGACAATGAGCAGTTCTTC.

This clone was counted a few times. The chain combines TRBV29-1 with TRBJ2-3; the D is unclear. Germline assignment: CDR1 SQVTM and CDR2 ANQGSEA. The CDR3 is made up of 12 amino acids. Trimming removed 4 bases from V and 1 base from J, with 6 bases in between. CDR3 nucleotide sequence: TGCAGCGTTGTCGAGGGCACAGATACGCAGTATTTT. Amino acids: CSVVEGTDTQYF.

V gene TRBV7-6 combines with J gene TRBJ2-7; 7 bases line up with TRBD1. J was trimmed by 7 bases and V by 1 base; bases with no gene match: 4. Germline CDR1 is SGHVS and CDR2 is FNYEAQ. This CDR3 has 13 residues. The CDR3, as DNA: TGTGCCAGCAGCTTAGAAGGGGGCGAAGAGCAGTACTTC. Translated: CASSLEGGEEQYF.

The V gene is TRBV27, the J gene TRBJ2-5; possible D gene TRBD1, 6 bases. Per the germline V gene, CDR1 is MNHEY and CDR2 is SMNVEV (reference sequence). This CDR3 contains 16 residues. The germline V and J ends were trimmed by 8 bases and 0 bases, with 19 bases remaining between them. The CDR3 sequence is CASPLENRAYQETQYF. The CDR3 DNA reads as TGTGCCAGCCCCCTCGAGAACAGGGCGTACCAAGAGACCCAGTACTTC.

The V gene is TRBV29-1, the J gene TRBJ1-2; 7 nucleotides agree with TRBD1. There are 16 residues in the CDR3. The V and J ends lost 0 bases and 1 base, in that order; junction bases with no gene match: 8. CDR1 and CDR2 from the germline V gene are SQVTM and ANQGSEA. This CDR3 is CSVEETGQDFNYGYTF. CDR3 DNA sequence: TGCAGCGTTGAAGAGACAGGGCAGGACTTTAACTATGGCTACACCTTC.

V gene TRBV7-2 combines with J gene TRBJ2-7, with D perhaps matching TRBD2 (5 bases). The germline gives CDR1 SGHTA, CDR2 FQGNSA. The CDR3 is 15 amino acids. V dropped 0 bases and J dropped 2 bases, with 11 bases sitting between them. In nucleotides, the CDR3 is TGTGCCAGCAGCTTAGCGGTCGACGGGACCTACGAGCAGTACTTC. Translation gives CASSLAVDGTYEQYF.

The CDR3 coding sequence is TGCGCCAGCAGCCCGATGGCGGATAATTCACCCCTCCACTTT. This gives the protein CASSPMADNSPLHF. The chain couples TRBV5-1 to TRBJ1-6; D uncertain. Between the trimmed V and J ends, which lost 4 bases and 5 bases, there was a span of 10 bases. CDR1 SGHRS and CDR2 YFSETQ come from the germline V gene. The CDR3 has 14 residues.

The chain uses TRBV19 and TRBJ2-1; no firm D call. The CDR3 totals 11 residues. Germline loops: CDR1 LNHDA, CDR2 SQIVND (reference sequence). V shed 3 bases and J shed 10 bases, with 7 bases lying between them. CDR3 DNA sequence: TGTGCCAGTAGTATTGCACAGGAGCAGTTCTTC. Its translation is CASSIAQEQFF.

CDR3 loop: CASSLERESGYTF. CDR3 nucleotide sequence: TGCGCCAGCAGCTTGGAACGGGAGTCGGGCTACACCTTC. This chain links TRBV5-1 with TRBJ1-2; no definite D call. The CDR3 totals 13 residues. Germline-derived CDR1 and CDR2 are SGHRS and YFSETQ. Between the trimmed V and J ends, which lost 0 bases and 8 bases, there was a span of 11 bases. The whole variable domain, remainder taken from reference TRBV5-1 and TRBJ1-2, is KAGVTQTPRYLIKTRGQQVTLSCSPISGHRSVSWYQQTPGQGLQFLFEYFSETQRNKGNFPGRFSGRQFSNSRSEMNVSTLELGDSALYLCASSLERESGYTFGSGTRLTVV.

Worth noting for this clone: The junction departs from the called germline gene at one end, perhaps through a read error. The J gene is TRBJ2-3, the V gene TRBV27; weak D call: TRBD2 (5 bases). This CDR3 contains 15 residues. The germline gives CDR1 MNHEY, CDR2 SMNVEV (reference sequence). The CDR3 sequence: CASSRPGMFTNTQYF. The DNA of the CDR3 is TGTGCCAGCAGTCGCCCGGGGATGTTCACAAATACGCAGTATTTT.

There are a few counts of this clone. The germline gene is not matched at one end of the junction; a read error may be the cause. The chain joins TRBV7-9 to TRBJ2-7, with 9 bases identical to TRBD1. The CDR3 totals 14 residues. Germline assignment: CDR1 SEHNR and CDR2 FQNEAQ (reference sequence). CDR3 in DNA: TGTTCCAGCAGCTTATCGGGACAGGGCTACGAGCAGTACTTC. Encoded protein: CSSSLSGQGYEQYF.

The chain has TRBV6-5 and TRBJ2-1, with 8 nucleotides matching TRBD2. Germline values: CDR1 MNHEY, CDR2 SVGAGI. V was clipped by 8 bases and J by 4 bases; unmatched bases: 7. The CDR3 loop spans 14 amino acids. The CDR3 loop is CASREGGTYNEQFF. The CDR3 DNA reads as TGTGCCAGCCGGGAGGGGGGGACTTACAATGAGCAGTTCTTC.

The rearrangement links TRBV7-2 to TRBJ2-1, with 9 bases fitting TRBD1. V dropped 5 bases and J dropped 7; count of bases not matched to a gene: 12. The CDR3 is made up of 16 amino acids. CDR1 SGHTA and CDR2 FQGNSA come from the germline V gene. The CDR3 region is CASSPGWGQGGNEQFF. The DNA for the CDR3 is TGTGCCAGCAGCCCGGGATGGGGACAGGGTGGGAATGAGCAGTTCTTC.

V and J are TRBV10-3 and TRBJ2-7, with D possibly matching TRBD1 (6 bases). CDR3 length equals 11 residues. V was clipped by 9 bases and J by 3 bases, with 9 bases between them. Germline V lookup: CDR1 ENHRY, CDR2 SYGVKD. CDR3 nucleotide sequence: TGTGCCATTTCACAGGGCTACGAGCAGTACTTC. It specifies CAISQGYEQYF.